This T cell receptor beta chain was observed in a study of cytomegalovirus exposure and HLA in healthy donors. Findings and limits, study-wide: Presence/absence analyses supposed approximately even sequencing depth among donors. Per a prior analysis, the majority of TCR beta V segments were productive roughly 87% or roughly 30% of the time.

Details on this clone: Its antigen is undetermined.

The PCR employed 60 Vbeta primers together with 13 Jbeta primers. Profiling relied on immunoSEQ multiplex PCR, and the TCRdb table lists in-frame clones only, not all of them. Of 120,000 to 150,000 clones in the sample, roughly 90% were seen once. The receptor was isolated from a middle-aged woman in good health and CMV-seronegative. The sequencing input was PBMCs.

The CDR3 sequence is CAISDNSAGRYEQYF. The CDR3 region has the DNA TGTGCCATCAGTGATAATTCGGCAGGGAGGTACGAGCAGTACTTC. The V call is TRBV10-3, the J call TRBJ2-7; tentative D call: TRBD2 (6 bases). Deletions cut 3 bases from V and 4 bases from J, with 16 bases between. Germline assignment: CDR1 ENHRY and CDR2 SYGVKD. The CDR3 length is 15 residues.